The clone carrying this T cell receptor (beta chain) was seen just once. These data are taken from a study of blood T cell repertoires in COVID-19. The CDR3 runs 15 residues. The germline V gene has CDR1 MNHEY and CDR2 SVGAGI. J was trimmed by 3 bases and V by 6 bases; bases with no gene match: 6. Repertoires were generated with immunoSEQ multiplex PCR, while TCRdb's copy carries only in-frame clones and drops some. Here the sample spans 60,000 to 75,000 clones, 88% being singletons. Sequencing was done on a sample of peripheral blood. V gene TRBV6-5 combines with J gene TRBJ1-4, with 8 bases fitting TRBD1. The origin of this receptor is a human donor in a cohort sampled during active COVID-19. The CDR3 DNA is TGTGCCAGCAGACCTCAGGGGGCACCTAATGAAAAACTGTTTTTT. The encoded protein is CASRPQGAPNEKLFF.